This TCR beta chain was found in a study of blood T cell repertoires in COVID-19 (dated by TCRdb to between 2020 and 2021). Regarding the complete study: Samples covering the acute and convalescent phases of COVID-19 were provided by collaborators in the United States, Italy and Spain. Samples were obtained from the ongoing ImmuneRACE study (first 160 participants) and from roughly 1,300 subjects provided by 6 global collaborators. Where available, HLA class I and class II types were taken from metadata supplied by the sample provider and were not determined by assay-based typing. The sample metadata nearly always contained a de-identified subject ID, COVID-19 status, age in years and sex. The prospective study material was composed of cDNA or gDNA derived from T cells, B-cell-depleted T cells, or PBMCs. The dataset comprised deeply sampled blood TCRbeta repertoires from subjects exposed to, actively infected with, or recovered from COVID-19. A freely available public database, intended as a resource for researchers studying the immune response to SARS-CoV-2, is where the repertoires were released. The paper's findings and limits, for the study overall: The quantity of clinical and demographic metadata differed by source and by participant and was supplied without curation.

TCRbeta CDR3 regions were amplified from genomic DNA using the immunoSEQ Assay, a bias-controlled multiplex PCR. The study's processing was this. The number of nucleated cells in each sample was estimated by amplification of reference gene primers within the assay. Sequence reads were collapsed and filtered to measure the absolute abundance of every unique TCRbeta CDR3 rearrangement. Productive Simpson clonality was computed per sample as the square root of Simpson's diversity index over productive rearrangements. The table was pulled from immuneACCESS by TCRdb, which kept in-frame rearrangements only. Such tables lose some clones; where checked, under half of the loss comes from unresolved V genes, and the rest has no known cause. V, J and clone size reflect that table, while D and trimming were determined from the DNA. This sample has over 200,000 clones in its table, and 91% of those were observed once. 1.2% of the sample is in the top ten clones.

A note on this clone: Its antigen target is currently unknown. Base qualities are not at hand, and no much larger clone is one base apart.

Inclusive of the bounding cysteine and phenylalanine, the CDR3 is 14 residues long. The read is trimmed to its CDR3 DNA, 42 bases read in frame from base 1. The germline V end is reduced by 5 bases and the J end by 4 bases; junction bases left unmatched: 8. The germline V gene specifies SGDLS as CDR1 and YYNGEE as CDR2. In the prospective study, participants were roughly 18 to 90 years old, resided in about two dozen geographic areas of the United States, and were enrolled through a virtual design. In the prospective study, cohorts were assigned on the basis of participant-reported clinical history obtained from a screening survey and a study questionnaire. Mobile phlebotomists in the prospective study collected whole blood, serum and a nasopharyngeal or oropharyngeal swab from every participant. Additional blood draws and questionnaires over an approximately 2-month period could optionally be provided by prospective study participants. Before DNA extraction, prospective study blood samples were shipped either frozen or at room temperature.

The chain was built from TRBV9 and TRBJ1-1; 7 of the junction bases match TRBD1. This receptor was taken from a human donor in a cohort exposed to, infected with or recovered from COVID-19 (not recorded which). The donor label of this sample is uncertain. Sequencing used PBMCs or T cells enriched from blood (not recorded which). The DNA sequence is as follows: TGTGCCAGCAGTCTGACAGGGCTTGGCACTGAAGCTTTCTTT. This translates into CASSLTGLGTEAFF.